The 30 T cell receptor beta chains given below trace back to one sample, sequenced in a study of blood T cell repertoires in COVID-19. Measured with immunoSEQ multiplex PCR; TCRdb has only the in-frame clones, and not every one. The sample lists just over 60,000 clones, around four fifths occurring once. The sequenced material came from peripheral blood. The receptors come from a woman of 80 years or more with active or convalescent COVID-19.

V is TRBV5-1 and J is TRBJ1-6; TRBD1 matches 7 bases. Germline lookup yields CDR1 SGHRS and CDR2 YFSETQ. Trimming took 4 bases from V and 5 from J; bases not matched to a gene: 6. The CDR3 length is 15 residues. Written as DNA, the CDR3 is TGCGCCAGCAGCGGAAGGGGGCCGCATAATTCACCCCTCCACTTT. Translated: CASSGRGPHNSPLHF.

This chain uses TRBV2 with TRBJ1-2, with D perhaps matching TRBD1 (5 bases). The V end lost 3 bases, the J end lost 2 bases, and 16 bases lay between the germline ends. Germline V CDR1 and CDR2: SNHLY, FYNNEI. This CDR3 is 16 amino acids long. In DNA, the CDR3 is TGTGCCAGCAGTGAGGGCAGGGCCGCACAAAACTATGGCTACACCTTC. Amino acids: CASSEGRAAQNYGYTF.

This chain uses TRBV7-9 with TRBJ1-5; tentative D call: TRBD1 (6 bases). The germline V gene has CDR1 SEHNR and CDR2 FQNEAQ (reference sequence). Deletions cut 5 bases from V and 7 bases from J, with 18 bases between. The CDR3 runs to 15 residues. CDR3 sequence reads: CASSPFQGLEQPQHF. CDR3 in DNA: TGTGCCAGCAGCCCTTTCCAGGGGCTGGAACAGCCCCAGCATTTT.

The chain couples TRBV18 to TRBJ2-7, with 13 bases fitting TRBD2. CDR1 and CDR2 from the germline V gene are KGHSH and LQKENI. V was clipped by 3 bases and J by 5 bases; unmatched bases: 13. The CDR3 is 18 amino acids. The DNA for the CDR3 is TGTGCCAGCTCACCTACCAGGACTAGCGGGGGCCCCGGGGACGAGCAGTACTTC. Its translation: CASSPTRTSGGPGDEQYF.

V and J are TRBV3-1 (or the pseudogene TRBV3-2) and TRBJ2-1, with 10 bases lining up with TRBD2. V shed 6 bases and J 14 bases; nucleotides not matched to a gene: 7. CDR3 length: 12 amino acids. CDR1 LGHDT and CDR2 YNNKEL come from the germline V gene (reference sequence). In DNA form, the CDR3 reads TGTGCCAGCAGTCGCCTAGCGGGGGATAAGTTCTTC. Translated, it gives CASSRLAGDKFF.

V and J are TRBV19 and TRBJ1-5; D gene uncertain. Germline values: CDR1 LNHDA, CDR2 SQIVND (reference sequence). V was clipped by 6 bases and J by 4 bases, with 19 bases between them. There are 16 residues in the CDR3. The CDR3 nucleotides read TGTGCCAGTAGGGATTCGTGGAGCGACCGGAATCAGCCCCAGCATTTT. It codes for CASRDSWSDRNQPQHF. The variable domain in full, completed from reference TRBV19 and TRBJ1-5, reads DGGITQSPKYLFRKEGQNVTLSCEQNLNHDAMYWYRQDPGQGLRLIYYSQIVNDFQKGDIAEGYSVSREKKESFPLTVTSAQKNPTAFYLCASRDSWSDRNQPQHFGDGTRLSIL.

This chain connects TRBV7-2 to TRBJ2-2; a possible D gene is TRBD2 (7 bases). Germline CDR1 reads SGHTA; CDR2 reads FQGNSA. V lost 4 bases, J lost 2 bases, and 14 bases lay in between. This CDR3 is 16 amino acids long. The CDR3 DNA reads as TGTGCCAGCAGCTCCAGGGGCGGGGGAAACACCGGGGAGCTGTTTTTT. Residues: CASSSRGGGNTGELFF. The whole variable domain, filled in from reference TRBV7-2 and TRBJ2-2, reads GAGVSQSPSNKVTEKGKDVELRCDPISGHTALYWYRQSLGQGLEFLIYFQGNSAPDKSGLPSDRFSAERTGGSVSTLTIQRTQQEDSAVYLCASSSRGGGNTGELFFGEGSRLTVL.

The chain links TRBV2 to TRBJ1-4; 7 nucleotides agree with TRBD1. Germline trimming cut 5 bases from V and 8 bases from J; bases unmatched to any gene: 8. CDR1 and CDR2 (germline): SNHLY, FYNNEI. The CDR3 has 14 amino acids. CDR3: CASSRDRIYEKLFF. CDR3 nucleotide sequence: TGTGCCAGCAGTCGGGACAGAATTTACGAAAAACTGTTTTTT. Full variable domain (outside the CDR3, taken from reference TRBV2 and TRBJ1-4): EPEVTQTPSHQVTQMGQEVILRCVPISNHLYFYWYRQILGQKVEFLVSFYNNEISEKSEIFDDQFSVERPDGSNFTLKIRSTKLEDSAMYFCASSRDRIYEKLFFGSGTQLSVL.

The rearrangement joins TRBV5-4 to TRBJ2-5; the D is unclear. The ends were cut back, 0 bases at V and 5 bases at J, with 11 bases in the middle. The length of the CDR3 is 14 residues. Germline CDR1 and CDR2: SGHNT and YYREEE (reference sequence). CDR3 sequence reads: CASSLVSEAETQYF. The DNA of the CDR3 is TGTGCCAGCAGCTTGGTTTCCGAGGCCGAGACCCAGTACTTC.

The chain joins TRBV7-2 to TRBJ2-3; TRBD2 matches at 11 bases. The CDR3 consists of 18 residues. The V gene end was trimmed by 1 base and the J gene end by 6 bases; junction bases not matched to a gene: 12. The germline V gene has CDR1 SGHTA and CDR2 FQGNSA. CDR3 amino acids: CASSLELAGGPITDTQYF. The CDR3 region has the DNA TGTGCCAGCAGCTTAGAGTTAGCGGGGGGGCCAATCACGGATACGCAGTATTTT.

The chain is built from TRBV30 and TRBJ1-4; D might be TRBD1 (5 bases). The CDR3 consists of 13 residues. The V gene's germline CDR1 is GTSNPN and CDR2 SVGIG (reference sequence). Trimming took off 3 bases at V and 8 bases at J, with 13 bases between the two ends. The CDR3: CAWSFAGWEKLFF. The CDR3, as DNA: TGTGCCTGGAGCTTCGCAGGGTGGGAAAAACTGTTTTTT.

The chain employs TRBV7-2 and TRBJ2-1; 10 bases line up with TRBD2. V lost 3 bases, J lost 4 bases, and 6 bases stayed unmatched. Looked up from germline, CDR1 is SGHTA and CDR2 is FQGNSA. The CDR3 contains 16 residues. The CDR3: CASSFESGGAYNEQFF. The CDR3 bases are TGTGCCAGCAGCTTCGAGAGCGGGGGGGCTTACAATGAGCAGTTCTTC. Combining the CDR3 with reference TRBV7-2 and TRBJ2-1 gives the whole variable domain GAGVSQSPSNKVTEKGKDVELRCDPISGHTALYWYRQSLGQGLEFLIYFQGNSAPDKSGLPSDRFSAERTGGSVSTLTIQRTQQEDSAVYLCASSFESGGAYNEQFFGPGTRLTVL.

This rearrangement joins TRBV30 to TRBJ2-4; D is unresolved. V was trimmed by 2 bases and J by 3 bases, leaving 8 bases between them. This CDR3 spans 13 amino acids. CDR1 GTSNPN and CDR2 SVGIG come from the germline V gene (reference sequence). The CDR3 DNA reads TGTGCCTGGAGTATGTCGGTCAAAAACATTCAGTACTTC. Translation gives CAWSMSVKNIQYF.

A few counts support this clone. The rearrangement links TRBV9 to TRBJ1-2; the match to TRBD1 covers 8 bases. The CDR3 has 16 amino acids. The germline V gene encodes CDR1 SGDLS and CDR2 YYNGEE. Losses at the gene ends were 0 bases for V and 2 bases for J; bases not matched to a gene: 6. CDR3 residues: CASSVVPGGRNYGYTF. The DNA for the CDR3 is TGTGCCAGCAGCGTAGTCCCAGGGGGCAGGAACTATGGCTACACCTTC.

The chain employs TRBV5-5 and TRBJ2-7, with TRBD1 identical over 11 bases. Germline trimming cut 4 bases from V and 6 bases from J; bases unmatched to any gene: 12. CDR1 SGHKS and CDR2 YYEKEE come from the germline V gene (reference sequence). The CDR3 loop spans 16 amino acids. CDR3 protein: CASSRWGQGGIGEQYF. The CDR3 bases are TGTGCCAGCAGCCGGTGGGGACAGGGGGGGATCGGCGAGCAGTACTTC. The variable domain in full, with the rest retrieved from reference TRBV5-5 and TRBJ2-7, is DAGVTQSPTHLIKTRGQQVTLRCSPISGHKSVSWYQQVLGQGPQFIFQYYEKEERGRGNFPDRFSARQFPNYSSELNVNALLLGDSALYLCASSRWGQGGIGEQYFGPGTRLTVT.

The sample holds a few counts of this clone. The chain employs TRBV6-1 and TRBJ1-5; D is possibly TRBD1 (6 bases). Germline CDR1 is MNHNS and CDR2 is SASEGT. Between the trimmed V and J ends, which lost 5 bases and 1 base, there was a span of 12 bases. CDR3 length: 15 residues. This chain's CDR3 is CASSLQGGSNQPQHF. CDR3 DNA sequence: TGTGCCAGCAGTTTACAGGGAGGGAGCAATCAGCCCCAGCATTTT.

CDR3 bases: TGCGCCAGCAGCTTTAGCGGGGCTCCTAGCACAGATACGCAGTATTTT. It translates to CASSFSGAPSTDTQYF. The V gene is TRBV5-1, the J gene TRBJ2-3, with 8 bases that match TRBD2. J was trimmed by 0 bases and V by 2 bases; bases with no gene match: 5. Germline CDR1 SGHRS, CDR2 YFSETQ. The length of the CDR3 is 16 residues.

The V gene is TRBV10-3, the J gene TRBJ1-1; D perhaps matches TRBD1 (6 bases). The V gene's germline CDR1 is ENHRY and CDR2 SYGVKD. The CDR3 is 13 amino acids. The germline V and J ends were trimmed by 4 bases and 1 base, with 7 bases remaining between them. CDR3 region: CAISVRGNTEAFF. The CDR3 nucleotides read TGTGCCATCAGTGTCAGGGGGAACACTGAAGCTTTCTTT.

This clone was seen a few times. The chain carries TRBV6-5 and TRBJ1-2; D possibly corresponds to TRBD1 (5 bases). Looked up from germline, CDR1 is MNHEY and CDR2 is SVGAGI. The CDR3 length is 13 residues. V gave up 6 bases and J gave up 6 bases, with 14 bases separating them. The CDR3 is CASSPGRGHGYTF. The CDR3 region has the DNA TGTGCCAGCAGCCCCGGGAGGGGCCATGGCTACACCTTC.

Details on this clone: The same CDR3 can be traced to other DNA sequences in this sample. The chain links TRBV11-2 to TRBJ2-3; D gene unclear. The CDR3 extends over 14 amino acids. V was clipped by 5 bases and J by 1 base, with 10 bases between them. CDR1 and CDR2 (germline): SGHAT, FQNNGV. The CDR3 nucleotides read TGTGCCAGCAGCCCCGGTACGGGCACAGATACGCAGTATTTT. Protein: CASSPGTGTDTQYF. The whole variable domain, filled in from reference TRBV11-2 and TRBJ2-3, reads EAGVAQSPRYKIIEKRQSVAFWCNPISGHATLYWYQQILGQGPKLLIQFQNNGVVDDSQLPKDRFSAERLKGVDSTLKIQPAKLEDSAVYLCASSPGTGTDTQYFGPGTRLTVL.

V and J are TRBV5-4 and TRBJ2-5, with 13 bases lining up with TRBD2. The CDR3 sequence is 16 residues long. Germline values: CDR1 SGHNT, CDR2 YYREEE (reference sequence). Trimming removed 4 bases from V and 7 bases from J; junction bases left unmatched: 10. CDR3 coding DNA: TGTGCCAGCAGCGTAGGACTAGCGGGGGCCTACGGGACCCAGTACTTC. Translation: CASSVGLAGAYGTQYF.

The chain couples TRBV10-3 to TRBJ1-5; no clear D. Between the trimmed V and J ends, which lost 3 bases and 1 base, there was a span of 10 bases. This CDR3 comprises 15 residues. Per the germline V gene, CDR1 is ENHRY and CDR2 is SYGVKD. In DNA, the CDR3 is TGTGCCATCAGTGAAGCCACAGAAAGCAATCAGCCCCAGCATTTT. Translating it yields CAISEATESNQPQHF.

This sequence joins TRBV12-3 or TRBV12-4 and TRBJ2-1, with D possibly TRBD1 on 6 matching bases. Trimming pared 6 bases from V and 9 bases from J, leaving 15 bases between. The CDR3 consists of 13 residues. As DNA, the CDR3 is TGTGCCAGCAGCTTAACAGGGAAGGGTGAGCAGTTCTTC. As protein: CASSLTGKGEQFF.

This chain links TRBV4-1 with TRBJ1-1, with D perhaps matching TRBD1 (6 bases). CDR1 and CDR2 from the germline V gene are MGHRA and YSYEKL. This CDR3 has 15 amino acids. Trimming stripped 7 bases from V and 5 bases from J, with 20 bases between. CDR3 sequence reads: CASNIRLGAGTEAFF. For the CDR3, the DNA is TGCGCCAGCAACATAAGATTGGGGGCAGGGACTGAAGCTTTCTTT.

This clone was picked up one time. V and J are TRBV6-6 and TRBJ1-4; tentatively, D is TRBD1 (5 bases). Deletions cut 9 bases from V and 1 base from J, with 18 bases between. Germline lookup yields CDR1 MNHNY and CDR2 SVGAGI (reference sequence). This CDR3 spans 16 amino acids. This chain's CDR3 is CASSDSPIITNEKLFF. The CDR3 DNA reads TGTGCCAGTTCAGACAGCCCGATAATAACTAATGAAAAACTGTTTTTT.

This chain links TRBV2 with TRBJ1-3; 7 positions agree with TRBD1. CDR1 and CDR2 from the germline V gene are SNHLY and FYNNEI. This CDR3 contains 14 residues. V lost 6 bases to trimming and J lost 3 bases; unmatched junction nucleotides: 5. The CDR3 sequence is CASRGTVNGNTIYF. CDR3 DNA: TGTGCCAGCAGGGGGACAGTAAATGGAAACACCATATATTTT.

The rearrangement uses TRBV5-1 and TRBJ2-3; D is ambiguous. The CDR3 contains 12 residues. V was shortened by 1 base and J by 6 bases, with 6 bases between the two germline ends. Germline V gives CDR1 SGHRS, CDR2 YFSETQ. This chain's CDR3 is CASSLNGDTQYF. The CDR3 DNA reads TGCGCCAGCAGCTTGAACGGGGATACGCAGTATTTT.

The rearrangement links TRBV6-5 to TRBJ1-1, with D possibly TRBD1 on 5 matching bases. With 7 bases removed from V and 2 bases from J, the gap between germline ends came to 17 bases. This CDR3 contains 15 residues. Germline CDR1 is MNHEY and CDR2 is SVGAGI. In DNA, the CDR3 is TGTGCCAGCAACAGGTTTTGGGCAGACAACACTGAAGCTTTCTTT. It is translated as CASNRFWADNTEAFF.

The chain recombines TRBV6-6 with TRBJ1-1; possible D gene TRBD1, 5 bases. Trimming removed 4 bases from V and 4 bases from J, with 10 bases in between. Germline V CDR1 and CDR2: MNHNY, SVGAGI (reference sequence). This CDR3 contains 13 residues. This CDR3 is CASSSLGGTEAFF. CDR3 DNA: TGTGCCAGCAGTTCCCTGGGGGGCACTGAAGCTTTCTTT.

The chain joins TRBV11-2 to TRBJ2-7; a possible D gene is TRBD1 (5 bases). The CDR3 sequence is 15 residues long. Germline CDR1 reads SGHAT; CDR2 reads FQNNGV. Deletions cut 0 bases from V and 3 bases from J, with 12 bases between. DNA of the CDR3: TGTGCCAGCAGCTTAGATCTTGGCAGGGTCTACGAGCAGTACTTC. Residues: CASSLDLGRVYEQYF.